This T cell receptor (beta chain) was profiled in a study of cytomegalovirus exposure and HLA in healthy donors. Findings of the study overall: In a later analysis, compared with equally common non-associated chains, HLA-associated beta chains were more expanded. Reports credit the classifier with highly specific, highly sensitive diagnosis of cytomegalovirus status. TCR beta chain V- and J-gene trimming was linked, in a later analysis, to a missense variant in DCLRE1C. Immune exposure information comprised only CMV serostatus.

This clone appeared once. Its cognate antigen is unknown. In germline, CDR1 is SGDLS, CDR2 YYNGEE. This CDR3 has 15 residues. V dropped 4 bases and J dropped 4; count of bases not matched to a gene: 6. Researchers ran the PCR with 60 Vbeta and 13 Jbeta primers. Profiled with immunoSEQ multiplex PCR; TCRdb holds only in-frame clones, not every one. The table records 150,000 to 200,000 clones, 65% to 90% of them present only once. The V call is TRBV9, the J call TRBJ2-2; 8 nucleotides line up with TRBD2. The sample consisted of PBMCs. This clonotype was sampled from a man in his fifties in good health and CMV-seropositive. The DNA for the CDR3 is TGTGCCAGCAGCATCTCCGGGACTAGCACCGGGGAGCTGTTTTTT. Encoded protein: CASSISGTSTGELFF.